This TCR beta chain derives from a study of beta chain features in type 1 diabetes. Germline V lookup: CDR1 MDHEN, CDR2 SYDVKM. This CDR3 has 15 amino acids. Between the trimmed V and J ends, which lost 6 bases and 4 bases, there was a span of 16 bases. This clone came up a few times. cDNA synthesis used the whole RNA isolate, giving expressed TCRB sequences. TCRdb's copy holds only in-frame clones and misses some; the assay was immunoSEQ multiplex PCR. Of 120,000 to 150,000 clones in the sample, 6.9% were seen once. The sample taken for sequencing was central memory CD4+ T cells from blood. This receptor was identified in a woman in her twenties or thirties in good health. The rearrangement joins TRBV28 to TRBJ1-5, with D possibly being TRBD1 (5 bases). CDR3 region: CASRNAGTANQPQHF. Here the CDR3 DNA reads TGTGCCAGCAGAAACGCCGGGACTGCGAATCAGCCCCAGCATTTT.